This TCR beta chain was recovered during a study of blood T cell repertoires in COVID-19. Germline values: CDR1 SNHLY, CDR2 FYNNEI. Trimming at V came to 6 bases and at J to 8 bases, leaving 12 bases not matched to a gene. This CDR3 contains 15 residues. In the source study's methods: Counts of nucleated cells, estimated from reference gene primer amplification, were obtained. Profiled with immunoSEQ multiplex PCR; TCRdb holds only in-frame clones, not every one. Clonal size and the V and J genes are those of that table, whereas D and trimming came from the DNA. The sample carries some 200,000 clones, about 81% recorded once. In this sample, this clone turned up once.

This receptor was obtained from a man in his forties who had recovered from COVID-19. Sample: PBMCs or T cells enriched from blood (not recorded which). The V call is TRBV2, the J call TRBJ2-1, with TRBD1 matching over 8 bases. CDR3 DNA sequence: TGTGCCAGCAGCGTCGGACAGGGTATGATGGATGAGCAGTTCTTC. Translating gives CASSVGQGMMDEQFF.